Following are 18 T cell receptor beta chains from one sample sequenced in a study of blood T cell repertoires in COVID-19 (dated by TCRdb to the early 2020s). Library creation used the immunoSEQ multiplex PCR assay. TCRdb carries this immuneACCESS record with in-frame sequences only. Its versions omit some clonotypes, under half of them owing to an unresolved V gene in the studies checked, with the rest unexplained. The sample table shows 250,000 to 300,000 clones, and 86% are seen once. Approximately 4% of the sample is held by the ten biggest clonotypes. Sequencing used peripheral blood. The receptors derive from a man aged 18 to 30 with active or convalescent COVID-19.

The genes are TRBV28 and TRBJ1-3; D uncertain. Trimming cost V 10 bases and J 0 bases, with 10 bases left between them. The CDR3 spans 13 residues. The germline V gene has CDR1 MDHEN and CDR2 SYDVKM. The CDR3 protein is CAIVGSSGNTIYF. As DNA, the CDR3 is TGTGCCATTGTGGGCAGCTCTGGAAACACCATATATTTT.

CDR3 loop: CASSQTGLNIQYF. The CDR3 region has the DNA TGTGCCAGCAGCCAGACAGGGTTAAACATTCAGTACTTC. The chain recombines TRBV3-1 (or the pseudogene TRBV3-2) with TRBJ2-4; TRBD1 matches 7 bases. The CDR3 consists of 13 residues. CDR1 is LGHDT and CDR2 is YNNKEL in the germline V gene (reference sequence). Unmatched junction bases numbered 2, after V lost 3 bases and J lost 6 bases.

CDR3 loop: CSVARGLGQPQHF. CDR3 sequence (DNA): TGCAGCGTTGCCAGGGGGCTCGGGCAGCCCCAGCATTTT. The chain employs TRBV29-1 and TRBJ1-5, with 8 positions matching TRBD1. Germline assignment: CDR1 SQVTM and CDR2 ANQGSEA. CDR3 length: 13 residues. V lost 4 bases to trimming and J lost 7 bases; unmatched junction nucleotides: 6.

CDR3 in DNA: TGTGCCAGCAGCCAAACATTTTGGCGCACAGATACGCAGTATTTT. It specifies CASSQTFWRTDTQYF. The gene calls are TRBV3-1 (or the pseudogene TRBV3-2) and TRBJ2-3, with unresolved D. Germline V gives CDR1 LGHDT, CDR2 YNNKEL (reference sequence). V was clipped by 2 bases and J by 1 base, with 10 bases between them. The CDR3 contains 15 residues.

The chain combines TRBV5-4 with TRBJ2-7; maybe TRBD1 (6 bases). Germline V lookup: CDR1 SGHNT, CDR2 YYREEE (reference sequence). The CDR3 runs to 15 residues. V lost 2 bases and J lost 9, with 21 bases in between. In DNA form, the CDR3 reads TGTGCCAGCAGCTTCCTCGGAACAGGGCTCCGGGGGCAGTACTTC. Translation gives CASSFLGTGLRGQYF.

The genes are TRBV27 and TRBJ1-4; maybe TRBD1 (6 bases). The CDR3 sequence is 15 residues long. V was clipped by 3 bases and J by 4 bases, with 12 bases between them. Germline CDR1 MNHEY, CDR2 SMNVEV (reference sequence). CDR3: CASSLGQTHNEKLFF. CDR3 bases: TGTGCCAGCAGTTTGGGACAAACTCATAATGAAAAACTGTTTTTT.

V is TRBV10-3 and J is TRBJ1-3; D unresolved. This CDR3 spans 13 amino acids. Per germline, CDR1 ENHRY and CDR2 SYGVKD. V was cut by 8 bases and J by 8 bases, with 16 bases left in between. The CDR3: CAISVQHLDTIYF. CDR3 DNA sequence: TGTGCCATCTCTGTTCAACATCTCGACACCATATATTTT.

The chain combines TRBV3-1 (or the pseudogene TRBV3-2) with TRBJ2-4; tentative D call: TRBD1 (6 bases). Germline lookup yields CDR1 LGHDT and CDR2 YNNKEL (reference sequence). This CDR3 comprises 12 residues. V was clipped by 5 bases and J by 5 bases, with 7 bases between them. CDR3 loop: CASSGQQNIQYF. For the CDR3, the DNA is TGTGCCAGCAGCGGACAGCAAAACATTCAGTACTTC.

This clone was detected only a few times. The junction does not match germline at one end; this may be a read error. V and J are TRBV5-1 and TRBJ2-7; D possibly corresponds to TRBD2 (7 bases). The CDR3 extends over 14 amino acids. Germline CDR1 reads SGHRS; CDR2 reads YFSETQ. CDR3 residues: CASSLGGRIYEQYF. In DNA, the CDR3 is TGCGCCAGCAGTTTGGGGGGGCGGATCTACGAGCAGTACTTC. Supplemented by reference TRBV5-1 and TRBJ2-7, the full variable domain reads KAGVTQTPRYLIKTRGQQVTLSCSPISGHRSVSWYQQTPGQGLQFLFEYFSETQRNKGNFPGRFSGRQFSNSRSEMNVSTLELGDSALYLCASSLGGRIYEQYFGPGTRLTVT.

The rearrangement joins TRBV9 to TRBJ2-1, with 11 bases matching TRBD2. J lost 5 bases, V lost 3 bases, and 10 bases had no gene match. Per germline, CDR1 SGDLS and CDR2 YYNGEE. The CDR3 has 17 residues. CDR3 in DNA: TGTGCCAGCAGCGCGCAACTAGCGGGGGCCATGGACAATGAGCAGTTCTTC. This codes for CASSAQLAGAMDNEQFF. Full variable domain (missing parts from reference TRBV9 and TRBJ2-1): DSGVTQTPKHLITATGQRVTLRCSPRSGDLSVYWYQQSLDQGLQFLIQYYNGEERAKGNILERFSAQQFPDLHSELNLSSLELGDSALYFCASSAQLAGAMDNEQFFGPGTRLTVL.

CDR3 residues: CASSPGVVPEQFF. DNA of the CDR3: TGTGCCAGCAGCCCCGGGGTAGTGCCTGAGCAGTTCTTC. The gene calls are TRBV7-2 and TRBJ2-1, with D maybe TRBD2 (5 bases). CDR3 length: 13 amino acids. CDR1 is SGHTA, CDR2 FQGNSA, per germline. Trimming left V 5 bases short and J 9 bases short, with 14 bases between.

The chain recombines TRBV28 with TRBJ2-3; perhaps TRBD1 as D (6 bases). The CDR3 consists of 12 residues. The ends were cut back, 9 bases at V and 6 bases at J, with 13 bases in the middle. The germline V gene encodes CDR1 MDHEN and CDR2 SYDVKM. CDR3: CASWGRRDTQYF. The CDR3 DNA sequence: TGTGCCAGTTGGGGGCGGCGCGATACGCAGTATTTT.

The genes are TRBV7-6 and TRBJ2-7; TRBD2 agrees at 7 bases. This CDR3 has 15 residues. Germline assignment: CDR1 SGHVS and CDR2 FNYEAQ. Trimming cost V 7 bases and J 2 bases; bases outside gene matches: 11. For the CDR3, the DNA is TGTGCCAGCACCCCCCTAAGCGGGGTAACCTACGAGCAGTACTTC. Its protein is CASTPLSGVTYEQYF.

In its sample, this clone was seen once. The chain is built from TRBV2 and TRBJ2-1; no clear D gene. V was shortened by 4 bases and J by 5 bases, with 12 bases between the two germline ends. This CDR3 contains 14 residues. Per germline, CDR1 SNHLY and CDR2 FYNNEI. CDR3 nucleotide sequence: TGTGCCAGCAGTGGCGGAGTTGGAGACAATGAGCAGTTCTTC. Amino acid sequence: CASSGGVGDNEQFF.

The chain is built from TRBV5-6 and TRBJ1-3, with D tentatively TRBD1 (6 bases). CDR3 size: 16 residues. CDR1 is SGHDT and CDR2 is YYEEEE in the germline V gene. V shed 4 bases and J shed 0 bases, with 14 bases lying between them. In DNA, the CDR3 is TGTGCCAGCAGCCCCCTGGACAGATCCTCTGGAAACACCATATATTTT. It yields the protein CASSPLDRSSGNTIYF. Supplemented by reference TRBV5-6 and TRBJ1-3, the full variable domain reads DAGVTQSPTHLIKTRGQQVTLRCSPKSGHDTVSWYQQALGQGPQFIFQYYEEEERQRGNFPDRFSGHQFPNYSSELNVNALLLGDSALYLCASSPLDRSSGNTIYFGEGSWLTVV.

The chain has TRBV2 and TRBJ2-5, with 14 bases matching TRBD2. This CDR3 spans 18 amino acids. J lost 5 bases, V lost 6 bases, and 14 bases had no gene match. CDR1 is SNHLY and CDR2 is FYNNEI in the germline V gene. Written as DNA, the CDR3 is TGTGCCAGCAGAATACCTCCGGGACTAGCGGGAGCTGTCGAGACCCAGTACTTC. Protein sequence: CASRIPPGLAGAVETQYF.

V and J are TRBV28 and TRBJ1-3, with D possibly matching TRBD1 (5 bases). In germline, CDR1 is MDHEN, CDR2 SYDVKM. Trimming removed 7 bases at V and 1 base at J, with 20 bases between. The CDR3 totals 17 residues. The CDR3 reads CASTTPQGAYSGNTIYF. The CDR3 bases are TGTGCCAGCACGACCCCCCAGGGCGCCTATTCTGGAAACACCATATATTTT. Full variable domain (remainder filled in from reference TRBV28 and TRBJ1-3): DVKVTQSSRYLVKRTGEKVFLECVQDMDHENMFWYRQDPGLGLRLIYFSYDVKMKEKGDIPEGYSVSREKKERFSLILESASTNQTSMYLCASTTPQGAYSGNTIYFGEGSWLTVV.

The chain is built from TRBV2 and TRBJ1-2, with a possible D match to TRBD1 (5 bases). Germline V CDR1 and CDR2: SNHLY, FYNNEI. V lost 6 bases to trimming and J lost 7 bases, with 18 bases between them. This CDR3 spans 14 amino acids. The CDR3 reads CASRRDDDMGGYTF. Here the CDR3 DNA reads TGTGCCAGCAGGCGGGACGATGATATGGGTGGCTACACCTTC.